These 17 T cell receptor beta chains originate from one sample sequenced in a study of cytomegalovirus exposure and HLA in healthy donors. The study ran its PCR with 60 Vbeta and 13 Jbeta primers. TCRdb's copy holds only in-frame clones and misses some; the assay was immunoSEQ multiplex PCR. In the table there are over 90,000 clones, 65% to 85% of which are singletons. Sequences were obtained from PBMCs. The source of these receptors is a female donor in good health and CMV-seropositive.

This chain connects TRBV18 to TRBJ1-4; no firm D call. Trimming pared 2 bases from V and 10 bases from J, leaving 17 bases between. The CDR3 runs to 15 residues. Germline-derived CDR1 and CDR2 are KGHSH and LQKENI. The CDR3 DNA is TGTGCCAGCTCACCAGGTGGCACCGCCTCAGGAAAACTGTTTTTT. This translates into CASSPGGTASGKLFF.

The V gene is TRBV4-3, the J gene TRBJ1-2; D is ambiguous. Trimming removed 4 bases at V and 4 bases at J, with 16 bases between. Germline CDR1 is LGHNA and CDR2 is YSLEER. The CDR3 contains 15 residues. The CDR3 loop is CASSLAVQRAYGYTF. CDR3 coding DNA: TGCGCCAGCAGCCTGGCCGTACAGAGGGCCTATGGCTACACCTTC.

The V and J genes are TRBV7-9 and TRBJ2-1; 8 bases fit TRBD2. V shed 5 bases, J shed 11 bases, and the junction held 8 bases outside the gene matches. Per germline, CDR1 SEHNR and CDR2 FQNEAQ (reference sequence). CDR3 length: 13 residues. The CDR3 DNA is TGTGCCAGCAGCCCAGCGGGGGCCTTGAAGCAGTTCTTC. Translation: CASSPAGALKQFF.

CDR3 coding DNA: TGTGCCATCAGTGAGAATTCAGGCTACGAGCAGTACTTC. Translating it yields CAISENSGYEQYF. This chain uses TRBV10-3 with TRBJ2-7; D is unclear. Germline V gene lookup returns CDR1 ENHRY and CDR2 SYGVKD. V gave up 2 bases and J gave up 3 bases, with 8 bases separating them. The CDR3 sequence is 13 residues long.

The V and J genes are TRBV6-5 and TRBJ2-7; 8 bases agree with TRBD2. CDR1 MNHEY and CDR2 SVGAGI come from the germline V gene. The V gene end was trimmed by 5 bases and the J gene end by 4 bases; junction bases not matched to a gene: 10. The CDR3 covers 15 residues. This CDR3 is CASSGSGTRSYEQYF. DNA for the CDR3: TGTGCCAGCAGTGGATCCGGGACTAGAAGTTACGAGCAGTACTTC.

About this clone: One end of the junction does not line up with germline, which may come from a read error. DNA for the CDR3: TGTGCTAGCAGCTTAGGGGCGGGGCAGATACAAGAGACCCAGTACTTC. Translating gives CASSLGAGQIQETQYF. The V call is TRBV7-7, the J call TRBJ2-5; D possibly corresponds to TRBD2 (6 bases). The length of the CDR3 is 16 residues. Per the germline V gene, CDR1 is SSHAT and CDR2 is FNYEAQ (reference sequence).

Details on this clone: The junction does not match germline at one end; this may be a read error. The J gene is TRBJ2-1, the V gene TRBV4-3; TRBD2 is a possible D gene (5 bases). This CDR3 is built from 14 residues. Germline CDR1 LGHNA, CDR2 YSLEER. The CDR3 DNA is TGCGCCAGCAGCCAAGATACGAGCAGGAGCGGACCAATCTTC. This gives the protein CASSQDTSRSGPIF.

The chain is built from TRBV5-1 and TRBJ2-1; the D gene is possibly TRBD1 (6 bases). CDR1 is SGHRS, CDR2 YFSETQ, per germline. V lost 4 bases, J lost 6 bases, and 17 bases lay in between. This CDR3 spans 15 amino acids. CDR3 DNA sequence: TGCGCCAGCAGCCTACAAGGGGGACAAATCAATGAGCAGTTCTTC. Translating it yields CASSLQGGQINEQFF. Together with reference TRBV5-1 and TRBJ2-1, the CDR3 gives the full variable domain: KAGVTQTPRYLIKTRGQQVTLSCSPISGHRSVSWYQQTPGQGLQFLFEYFSETQRNKGNFPGRFSGRQFSNSRSEMNVSTLELGDSALYLCASSLQGGQINEQFFGPGTRLTVL.

CDR3 in amino acids: CASSVGQGANTEAFF. In nucleotides, the CDR3 is TGTGCCAGCAGCGTAGGACAGGGGGCTAACACTGAAGCTTTCTTT. V and J are TRBV9 and TRBJ1-1; the match to TRBD1 covers 10 bases. Germline values: CDR1 SGDLS, CDR2 YYNGEE. The CDR3 has 15 residues. The junction had 1 base not matched to a gene; V was cut back by 0 bases and J by 2 bases.

The chain carries TRBV30 and TRBJ1-6; 7 bases map to TRBD1. Losses at the gene ends were 0 bases for V and 4 bases for J; bases not matched to a gene: 3. The CDR3 totals 15 residues. Germline assignment: CDR1 GTSNPN and CDR2 SVGIG (reference sequence). This CDR3 is CAWSVKGQYNSPLHF. DNA for the CDR3: TGTGCCTGGAGTGTAAAGGGACAGTATAATTCACCCCTCCACTTT. Complete variable domain (other parts from reference TRBV30 and TRBJ1-6): SQTIHQWPATLVQPVGSPLSLECTVEGTSNPNLYWYRQAAGRGLQLLFYSVGIGQISSEVPQNLSASRPQDRQFILSSKKLLLSDSGFYLCAWSVKGQYNSPLHFGNGTRLTVT.

V and J are TRBV28 and TRBJ1-2; no reliable D call. The germline gives CDR1 MDHEN, CDR2 SYDVKM. With 4 bases removed from V and 4 bases from J, the gap between germline ends came to 10 bases. The CDR3 is 13 amino acids. The CDR3: CASSSGRGYGYTF. The CDR3, as DNA: TGTGCCAGCAGTTCCGGACGGGGCTATGGCTACACCTTC.

This sequence joins TRBV5-4 and TRBJ2-1; possibly TRBD2 for D (6 bases). The V gene lost 3 bases and the J gene lost 5 bases, with 12 bases spanning the gap. The germline CDR1 and CDR2 sequences are SGHNT and YYREEE (reference sequence). The CDR3 has 14 amino acids. CDR3 nucleotide sequence: TGTGCCAGCAGCTCGCCGGGAGCTGACAATGAGCAGTTCTTC. It is translated as CASSSPGADNEQFF.

The chain couples TRBV15 to TRBJ1-5, with TRBD1 matching over 11 bases. There are 17 residues in the CDR3. J lost 5 bases, V lost 0 bases, and 6 bases had no gene match. Germline loops: CDR1 LNHNV, CDR2 YYDKDF (reference sequence). For the CDR3, the DNA is TGTGCCACCAGCAGAGACTGGGACAGGGGGGGGGATCAGCCCCAGCATTTT. Protein sequence: CATSRDWDRGGDQPQHF.

This chain connects TRBV5-1 to TRBJ1-1; D uncertain. The CDR3 is made up of 14 amino acids. From germline, CDR1 is SGHRS and CDR2 YFSETQ. The ends were cut back, 3 bases at V and 5 bases at J, with 14 bases in the middle. The CDR3 here is CASSSRGRETEAFF. CDR3 bases: TGCGCCAGCAGCTCCCGCGGCCGGGAAACTGAAGCTTTCTTT.

The rearrangement joins TRBV4-3 to TRBJ1-1; D not certain. The V gene lost 0 bases and the J gene lost 5 bases, with 13 bases spanning the gap. The germline V gene has CDR1 LGHNA and CDR2 YSLEER. The CDR3 runs 15 residues. This CDR3 is CASSQDPGRGTEAFF. Written as DNA, the CDR3 is TGCGCCAGCAGCCAAGACCCCGGGCGGGGAACTGAAGCTTTCTTT.

The genes are TRBV7-2 and TRBJ2-3, with 9 bases that match TRBD2. From germline, CDR1 is SGHTA and CDR2 FQGNSA. The CDR3 loop spans 14 amino acids. V lost 3 bases to trimming and J lost 3 bases; unmatched junction nucleotides: 1. CDR3 amino acids: CASSFTSGTDTQYF. CDR3 bases: TGTGCCAGCAGCTTCACTAGCGGGACAGATACGCAGTATTTT.

CDR3 DNA: TGTGCCATCAGTGAGTCCGGGGAGGGGGGTCTGGAGACCCAGTACTTC. It specifies CAISESGEGGLETQYF. This rearrangement joins TRBV10-3 to TRBJ2-5; tentatively, D is TRBD2 (7 bases). The V end lost 0 bases, the J end lost 5 bases, and 16 bases lay between the germline ends. Germline-derived CDR1 and CDR2 are ENHRY and SYGVKD. The CDR3 has 16 amino acids.